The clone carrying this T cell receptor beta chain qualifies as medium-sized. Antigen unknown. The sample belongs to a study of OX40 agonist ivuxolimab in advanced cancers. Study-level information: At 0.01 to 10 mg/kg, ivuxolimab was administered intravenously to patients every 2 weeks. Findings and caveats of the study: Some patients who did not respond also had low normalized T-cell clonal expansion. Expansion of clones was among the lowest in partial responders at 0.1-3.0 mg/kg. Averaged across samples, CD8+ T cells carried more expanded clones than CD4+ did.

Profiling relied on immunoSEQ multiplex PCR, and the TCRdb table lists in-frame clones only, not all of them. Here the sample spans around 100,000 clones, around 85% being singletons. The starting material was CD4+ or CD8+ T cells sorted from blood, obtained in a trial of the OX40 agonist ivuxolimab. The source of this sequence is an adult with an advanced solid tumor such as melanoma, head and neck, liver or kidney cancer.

Written as DNA, the CDR3 is TGTGCCAGCAGCTTAGGGGGAGGAGGCTACACCTTC. Protein sequence: CASSLGGGGYTF. The V gene is TRBV11-2, the J gene TRBJ1-2; D is undetermined. This CDR3 comprises 12 residues. V lost 1 base to trimming and J lost 8 bases, with 8 bases between them. Germline lookup yields CDR1 SGHAT and CDR2 FQNNGV. Supplemented by reference TRBV11-2 and TRBJ1-2, the full variable domain reads EAGVAQSPRYKIIEKRQSVAFWCNPISGHATLYWYQQILGQGPKLLIQFQNNGVVDDSQLPKDRFSAERLKGVDSTLKIQPAKLEDSAVYLCASSLGGGGYTFGSGTRLTVV.